A selection of T cell receptor beta chains follows, all from one sample in a study of cytomegalovirus exposure and HLA in healthy donors. Sequencing was performed with immunoSEQ multiplex PCR; in TCRdb, only in-frame clones are kept and a portion is missing. The data hold around 99,000 clones, with roughly three quarters observed a single time. Sequencing used PBMCs. The receptors derive from a woman aged 50 to 65 in good health and CMV-seropositive. CDR3s include the opening cysteine and the closing phenylalanine or tryptophan. Each record gives: V gene, clone size, D gene, J gene, CDR3 DNA, CDR3 protein. The D gene is left open where the match is weak. A clone size is listed for some rows: how often the clone was seen (once, few, many), or a class if it is expanded.

v_call: TRBV21-1
clone_size: -
d_call: -
j_call: TRBJ2-2
cdr3_nt: TGTGCCAGCAGCAAAGTAGAGACAGCTAACACCGGGGAGCTGTTTTTT
cdr3_aa: CASSKVETANTGELFF

v_call: TRBV27
clone_size: -
d_call: TRBD2
j_call: TRBJ2-7
cdr3_nt: TGTGCCAGCCAATCATCTAGCGGGGGGTGTCTGTACTTC
cdr3_aa: CASQSSSGGCLYF

v_call: TRBV19
clone_size: -
d_call: TRBD1
j_call: TRBJ1-3
cdr3_nt: TGTGCCAGTATTGGACAGGGCGCAGGAAACACCATATATTTT
cdr3_aa: CASIGQGAGNTIYF

v_call: TRBV7-9
clone_size: -
d_call: TRBD2
j_call: TRBJ2-7
cdr3_nt: TGTGCCAGCAGCTGGGAGGGTGGTCTGTTC
cdr3_aa: CASSWEGGLF

v_call: TRBV27
clone_size: once
d_call: TRBD1
j_call: TRBJ2-5
cdr3_nt: TGTGCCAGCAGTTCCTCCCCAACAGGGGTAGGGACCCAGTACTTC
cdr3_aa: CASSSSPTGVGTQYF

v_call: TRBV9
clone_size: -
d_call: TRBD2
j_call: TRBJ2-5
cdr3_nt: TGTGCCAGCAGCGTCTCTAGCGGGGGGCAAGAGACCCAGTACTTC
cdr3_aa: CASSVSSGGQETQYF

v_call: TRBV2
clone_size: -
d_call: TRBD1
j_call: TRBJ1-4
cdr3_nt: TGTGCCAGCAGTCTTCAGGGGGGACTTGAAAAACTGTTTTTT
cdr3_aa: CASSLQGGLEKLFF

v_call: TRBV9
clone_size: -
d_call: TRBD2
j_call: TRBJ2-1
cdr3_nt: TGTGCCAGCAGCACCCGACTAGCGGGAGGGCCCGATGAGCAGTTCTTC
cdr3_aa: CASSTRLAGGPDEQFF

v_call: TRBV29-1
clone_size: -
d_call: -
j_call: TRBJ2-3
cdr3_nt: TGCAGCGTTCGTACGGCAGGGGCAGATACGCAGTATTTT
cdr3_aa: CSVRTAGADTQYF

v_call: TRBV15
clone_size: -
d_call: -
j_call: TRBJ1-4
cdr3_nt: TGTGCCACCAGCAACAGAAATAATGAAAAACTGTTTTTT
cdr3_aa: CATSNRNNEKLFF

v_call: TRBV4-3
clone_size: -
d_call: TRBD1
j_call: TRBJ2-4
cdr3_nt: TGCGCCAGCAGCCTGTCCGGACAGGGAAACAGTCAGTACTTC
cdr3_aa: CASSLSGQGNSQYF

v_call: TRBV27
clone_size: -
d_call: -
j_call: TRBJ2-7
cdr3_nt: TGTGCCAGCAGCCTACAGGGCCTTGAGGGCGAGCAGTACTTC
cdr3_aa: CASSLQGLEGEQYF

v_call: TRBV6-6
clone_size: -
d_call: -
j_call: TRBJ2-7
cdr3_nt: TGTGCCAGCAGCAGACAATCTTACGAGCAGTACTTC
cdr3_aa: CASSRQSYEQYF

v_call: TRBV19
clone_size: -
d_call: TRBD1
j_call: TRBJ1-2
cdr3_nt: TGTGCCAGTAGTAGTGGACAGGGAAGCTATGGCTACACCTTC
cdr3_aa: CASSSGQGSYGYTF

v_call: TRBV7-2
clone_size: -
d_call: TRBD1
j_call: TRBJ2-1
cdr3_nt: TGTGCCAGCAGCGTTTCTCCGGGACAGGGCAATGAGCAGTTCTTC
cdr3_aa: CASSVSPGQGNEQFF

v_call: TRBV28
clone_size: -
d_call: -
j_call: TRBJ2-7
cdr3_nt: TGTGCCAGCACGGGGTCCCCTTCCTACGAGCAGTACTTC
cdr3_aa: CASTGSPSYEQYF

v_call: TRBV6-1
clone_size: few
d_call: TRBD1
j_call: TRBJ1-2
cdr3_nt: TGTGCCAGCAGTGGGGGACAGGGCCGATATGGCTACACCTTC
cdr3_aa: CASSGGQGRYGYTF

v_call: TRBV4-2
clone_size: -
d_call: TRBD1
j_call: TRBJ1-4
cdr3_nt: TGTGCCAGCAGCCAAGAAGGGACAGGGGGGCTTGAAAAACTGTTTTTT
cdr3_aa: CASSQEGTGGLEKLFF

v_call: TRBV18
clone_size: few
d_call: -
j_call: TRBJ1-1
cdr3_nt: TGTGCCAGCTCCTCCGAGGGTTTAATGAACACTGAAGCTTTCTTT
cdr3_aa: CASSSEGLMNTEAFF

v_call: TRBV25-1
clone_size: -
d_call: TRBD1
j_call: TRBJ2-4
cdr3_nt: TGTGCCAGCAGTGAACCCGGGACAGGGGGCAAAAACATTCAGTACTTC
cdr3_aa: CASSEPGTGGKNIQYF

v_call: TRBV5-1
clone_size: -
d_call: TRBD2
j_call: TRBJ2-1
cdr3_nt: TGCGCCAGCAGCTTGGGGCTAGCGGGGGGGCCTGATGAGCAGTTCTTC
cdr3_aa: CASSLGLAGGPDEQFF

v_call: TRBV14
clone_size: -
d_call: -
j_call: TRBJ2-5
cdr3_nt: TGTGCCAGCAGGCCGACTACAGTCGAGACCCAGTACTTC
cdr3_aa: CASRPTTVETQYF

v_call: TRBV7-8
clone_size: -
d_call: TRBD1
j_call: TRBJ2-7
cdr3_nt: TGTGCCAGCAGCGGGGACAGGGGCTACGAGCAGTACTTC
cdr3_aa: CASSGDRGYEQYF

v_call: TRBV5-1
clone_size: -
d_call: -
j_call: TRBJ1-4
cdr3_nt: TGCGCCAGCAGCATCTTCGGACACGCAACTAATGAAAAACTGTTTTTT
cdr3_aa: CASSIFGHATNEKLFF

v_call: TRBV2
clone_size: -
d_call: TRBD2
j_call: TRBJ2-5
cdr3_nt: TGTGCCAGCATCCCTGTCCCCCCCACTAGCGTGGAGACCCAGTACTTC
cdr3_aa: CASIPVPPTSVETQYF